This T cell receptor (beta chain) was identified during a study of cytomegalovirus exposure and HLA in healthy donors (dated by TCRdb to about 2017). General notes on the study: In an earlier analysis of around 540 of the donors, 276 Gb of sequence data and some 120 million unique TCR beta sequences from about 179 million T cells were reported. An early release that covered about 600 HLA-typed donors contained 300 to 350 gigabases of sequencing data and 85 million to 100 million unique TCR sequences. Among the roughly 390 genotyped donors, around 81% belonged to the genetic ancestry cluster associated with self-reported Caucasian donors. The aim of the study was to test whether cataloging public T cell receptors could identify signatures of past pathogen exposure. The study profiled the T cell repertoires of more than 500 subjects by immunosequencing and related them to cytomegalovirus serostatus. In addition to the first cohort of approximately 670 subjects, a separate validation cohort of over 90 different subjects was used. To predict cytomegalovirus infection status, the study combined high-throughput TCR immunosequencing, statistical association of individual TCRs with disease status, and machine learning. A later analysis re-examined previously published TCR beta repertoires from 500 to 700 donors and added high-resolution HLA genotyping to investigate patterns of TCR occurrence. The later analysis used no new phenotypic data to find candidate immune exposures, relying instead on TCR beta sequences and their occurrence across donors. An earlier analysis of 500 to 750 of the donors applied high-throughput TCR beta sequencing to assess whether each TCR beta V gene segment acted as functional or pseudogenic. Donor age, sex, ethnicity and CMV serostatus were compiled alongside the repertoire data. In a later genetic analysis, genome-wide SNP genotypes for about three fifths of the roughly 670 donors were used, and that subset was treated as a discovery cohort. Every repertoire in the discovery cohort had been generated on one and the same sequencing platform. HLA typing included class I and class II loci at four-digit resolution. The number of donors typed differed by locus, with about 629-630 for A, B, C, DRB1 and DQB1, more than 500 for DQA1, about 610 for DPA1, and some 440 for DPB1. Several DR-DQ haplotypes were treated as single units for association and clustering because of strong linkage in the cohort. On average, 235,054 unique TCR beta nucleotide sequences were sequenced per donor among some 430 genotyped donors of the cohort, with roughly 20% of those sequences being non-productive.

The germline V gene yields ENHRY for CDR1 and SYGVKD for CDR2. The CDR3 spans 14 residues, from the cysteine through the phenylalanine. The retained sequence is limited to the CDR3, 42 bases, with the frame set at the first base. Trimming takes 11 bases off V and 10 bases off J; junction bases not matched to a gene: 10. On this clone: Its recognized antigen is unknown. Nothing much larger sits one base from this clone, and base qualities are not available.

Libraries were constructed by the immunoSEQ multiplex PCR assay. The multiplex PCR relied on a mix of 60 forward primers for TCR Vbeta segments and 13 reverse primers for TCR Jbeta segments. A multiplex PCR assay on genomic DNA amplified the CDR3 region of rearranged TCR beta genes. On the Illumina HiSeq System, the amplified TCR beta libraries were sequenced as 87-base-pair reads. Per the original workflow: In a later analysis, roughly 80 million unique TCR beta chains were counted across the approximately 620 repertoires, and around 10 million of these chains were shared by at least two donors. A nearest-neighbor algorithm error-corrected the raw reads and collapsed the reads into unique sequences, merging closely related sequences to remove PCR and sequencing errors. V, D and J gene segments were assigned by aligning CDR3 sequences to IMGT reference sequences. For a sequence to be retained, at least a six-nucleotide match to both a V gene segment and a J gene segment was required. A rearrangement counted as productive if the CDR3 had no stop codons and remained in frame with V and J, and every other rearrangement counted as non-productive. Following IMGT convention, CDR3 was defined as the stretch from the second conserved V-encoded cysteine to the conserved J-encoded phenylalanine. The earlier analysis of some 600 of the donors excluded sequences that lacked an unambiguous match to a single V gene segment. An earlier analysis of some 610 of the donors called V segments functional above 56.7% productive rearrangements and segregating when the between-donor standard deviation exceeded 5%. A statistical classification framework was built for diagnosing cytomegalovirus status from the catalog of TCR beta chain sequences. V and J gene assignment, in a later analysis, came from comparing TCR nucleotide sequences with IMGT/GENE-DB human TR gene sequences. Using the TCRdist pipeline, a later analysis assigned CDR3 sequences along with most-parsimonious VDJ recombination scenarios. In a later analysis, each TCR beta chain was defined by its CDR3 amino acid sequence together with its V-gene family, and reads lacking a unique V-gene family were excluded. A later analysis removed several hundred highly shared, low-generation-probability nucleotide sequences to deal with suspected cross-contamination and a sequencing artifact. In a later analysis, a clonal expansion index for each public chain was calculated from normalized within-repertoire ranks of inferred template counts. In a later analysis, generation probabilities were computed with a VDJ recombination model fitted to out-of-frame rearrangements, and the resulting probabilities were checked against IGoR. In a later analysis, TCR-TCR, TCR-HLA and TCR-CMV co-occurrence was scored with hypergeometric tests, and a repertoire-size bias correction was applied to TCR pairs. False discovery rates were estimated in a later analysis by permuting HLA or CMV assignments 20 times. In a later analysis, co-occurring TCRs were grouped with DBSCAN, and TCRdist sequence similarity was added when clustering was performed within HLA-allele-positive subsets. Repertoires with fewer than 30,000 or more than 120,000 public chains, plus five repertoires with anomalous nucleotide sharing, were excluded from co-occurrence clustering. Sourced from immuneACCESS, this table was stored by TCRdb with only in-frame sequences that have V and J called. A share of the clones is absent; for the studies checked, an unresolved V gene accounts for under half, and the remainder has no known explanation. V and J calls plus clone size are reproduced from that table; the DNA served to infer D and trimming. The sample contains about 170,000 clones, roughly 77% of them found a single time. The ten most abundant clones make up 1% of the sample.

The cohort comprised some 680 healthy bone marrow donors. All cohort members were sampled while nominally healthy, although unrecorded immune exposures were likely present. The donor tested CMV seropositive, placing the donor among the approximately 290 seropositive members of the cohort. A peripheral blood sample was provided by each donor, and peripheral blood mononuclear cells were used for TCR beta sequencing. The Qiagen DNeasy Blood Extraction Kit was used to extract genomic DNA from the blood cell samples. What the authors observed across the whole study: A cluster of highly shared sequence variants was judged likely to be a technical artifact of the sequencing pipeline. The study listed approximately 150 TCR beta chains as associated with cytomegalovirus. Broadly in line with IMGT annotations, most TCR beta V segments showed up in productive rearrangements about 87% or about 30% of the time in an earlier analysis of several hundred of the donors. A further reported finding was that TCR beta sequences accurately predicted the HLA-A and HLA-B alleles for most subjects in the first cohort. Sequencing depth was assumed to be roughly uniform across donors in the presence/absence analyses, though that assumption may not hold. Three of the identified cytomegalovirus-associated TCR beta chains were confirmed in vitro to be specific for cytomegalovirus antigens. At a false discovery rate of 0.05, a later analysis linked under 20,000 TCR beta sequences to specific HLA alleles. About 15 rarely observed V segments, including chromosome 9 orphons, were excluded from the earlier analysis of approximately 500 of the donors because counts were too low. The authors suggested that the approach could potentially be generalized to other disease states and immunological phenotypes. The classifier was reported to diagnose cytomegalovirus status with high specificity and sensitivity in both the original cohort and the validation cohort. The only immune exposure information available for the cohort was CMV serostatus. Across donors, most TCR sequences were observed very rarely, whereas some public TCRs were present in many individuals. A later analysis found that HLA-associated TCR beta chains were more clonally expanded and had lower generation probabilities than equally common non-associated chains. Only TCR beta chains were sequenced in this cohort, and the absence of alpha or paired-chain data limited detectable features. In a later genetic analysis, a missense DCLRE1C variant was associated with V-gene and J-gene trimming of TCR beta chains, and the association was replicated in an independent cohort. In a later analysis, TCR association rates were found to vary across HLA loci, with the most associated TCRs seen for DRB1 alleles and the fewest for HLA-C alleles. Because some donors lacked HLA typing at each locus, the association tests relied only on the typed subset. In a later analysis, most CMV-associated TCR beta chains were found to appear HLA-restricted, with HLA associations seemingly driven largely by CMV exposure. Some IMGT-functional V segments, including TRBV6-2 and TRBV6-3, could not be distinguished by the 87-base-pair reads and were therefore excluded. Linkage disequilibrium might explain the correlated functional status among segregating V segments, but an unknown experimental factor could not be ruled out. Compared with the approximately 670-donor mean, donors in an Asian-associated ancestry cluster had fewer N-insertions in productive TCRs, according to a later genetic analysis. In a later analysis, several top co-occurrence clusters were reported to appear linked to parvovirus B19, influenza, CMV and Epstein-Barr virus. When HLA alleles, especially DR and DQ, strongly co-occurred, TCR associations were difficult to assign to individual alleles.

Material: PBMCs. The TCR originated in a woman in her forties or fifties in good health and CMV-seropositive. Recombination linked TRBV10-3 to TRBJ2-1, with 14 bases matching TRBD2. The CDR3 protein: CASTGTSGSGEQFF. The DNA reads as follows: TGTGCCTCGACCGGGACTAGCGGGAGTGGGGAGCAGTTCTTC.